One sample yielded the 11 T cell receptor beta chains listed below, sequenced in a study of cytomegalovirus exposure and HLA in healthy donors. PCR employed 60 Vbeta and 13 Jbeta primers. The repertoire was sequenced with immunoSEQ multiplex PCR; TCRdb's copy has only in-frame clones and lacks some. The sample has roughly 250,000 clones, roughly 80% seen once; the top ten hold around 0.33%. Sequenced sample: PBMCs. These receptors came from a girl aged 2 to 9 in good health and CMV-seronegative.

CDR3 region: CASSQQGGAYEQYF. In DNA, the CDR3 is TGCGCCAGCAGCCAACAGGGGGGCGCCTACGAGCAGTACTTC. V is TRBV4-1 and J is TRBJ2-7, with a weak D call TRBD1 (7 bases). This CDR3 is built from 14 residues. Germline V CDR1 and CDR2: MGHRA, YSYEKL. V was trimmed by 2 bases and J by 2 bases, leaving 10 bases between them.

This rearrangement joins TRBV29-1 to TRBJ1-3, with D hard to call. CDR1 is SQVTM, CDR2 ANQGSEA, per germline. The CDR3 has 13 residues. The V gene lost 4 bases and the J gene lost 0 bases, with 7 bases spanning the gap. CDR3 sequence (DNA): TGCAGCGTTGGCGGGTCCTCTGGAAACACCATATATTTT. Amino acids: CSVGGSSGNTIYF.

V usage is TRBV6-1 and J usage is TRBJ2-7; D is unresolved. Germline V gene data show CDR1 as MNHNS and CDR2 as SASEGT. The CDR3 is made up of 14 amino acids. The V and J ends lost 6 bases and 5 bases respectively, with 17 bases between them. The DNA for the CDR3 is TGTGCCAGCAGCCCCAGGTGGCCCCTCGACGAGCAGTACTTC. It specifies CASSPRWPLDEQYF.

CDR3: CSAGTSGSLGEQYF. The CDR3 bases are TGCAGCGCTGGGACTAGCGGGAGTTTGGGCGAGCAGTACTTC. V and J are TRBV29-1 and TRBJ2-7, with 14 nucleotides matching TRBD2. The CDR3 consists of 14 residues. Per germline, CDR1 SQVTM and CDR2 ANQGSEA. After removal of 7 bases from V and 6 bases from J, the junction contained 8 bases not matched to a gene.

The chain uses TRBV7-3 and TRBJ2-5, with 7 bases that match TRBD1. J was trimmed by 5 bases and V by 2 bases; bases with no gene match: 11. Germline V CDR1 and CDR2: SGHTA, FQGTGA. The CDR3 is 16 amino acids. CDR3 sequence (DNA): TGTGCCAGCAGCTTAGGCCCGGGACAGTCGGTGGAGACCCAGTACTTC. It codes for CASSLGPGQSVETQYF.

V usage is TRBV10-3 and J usage is TRBJ2-5; 7 bases fit TRBD2. The CDR3 runs 15 residues. Germline CDR1 ENHRY, CDR2 SYGVKD. Trimming removed 0 bases from V and 5 bases from J; junction bases left unmatched: 6. The CDR3 nucleotides are TGTGCCATCAGTGAGTCGCCCCAGGGAGGGGAGACCCAGTACTTC. Translation: CAISESPQGGETQYF.

The V call is TRBV7-9, the J call TRBJ2-1, with D perhaps TRBD2 (6 bases). The V gene lost 1 base and the J gene lost 7 bases, with 14 bases spanning the gap. The CDR3 sequence is 15 residues long. CDR1 and CDR2 (germline): SEHNR, FQNEAQ (reference sequence). CDR3 sequence: CASSLGTTPANEQFF. Written as DNA, the CDR3 is TGTGCCAGCAGCTTAGGGACTACCCCGGCGAATGAGCAGTTCTTC.

The rearrangement links TRBV6-5 to TRBJ2-4; 8 bases are shared with TRBD1. There are 14 residues in the CDR3. CDR1 and CDR2 (germline): MNHEY, SVGAGI. The trim removed 6 bases at V and 4 bases at J, leaving 5 bases unmatched. The CDR3: CASRPWTGKNIQYF. The CDR3 coding sequence is TGTGCCAGCAGACCTTGGACAGGGAAAAACATTCAGTACTTC.

The chain combines TRBV5-1 with TRBJ2-3, with TRBD1 identical over 7 bases. The ends lost 1 base at V and 0 bases at J; junction bases unmatched: 2. Germline V gene lookup returns CDR1 SGHRS and CDR2 YFSETQ. The CDR3 contains 15 residues. For the CDR3, the DNA is TGCGCCAGCAGCTTGCCGGGACAGAGCACAGATACGCAGTATTTT. Translated, it gives CASSLPGQSTDTQYF.

The chain uses TRBV5-1 and TRBJ1-1, with a possible D match to TRBD1 (5 bases). V gave up 7 bases and J gave up 1 base, with 17 bases separating them. In germline, CDR1 is SGHRS, CDR2 YFSETQ. The CDR3 is 15 amino acids. The CDR3 here is CASHLLPGENTEAFF. The DNA of the CDR3 is TGCGCCAGCCATCTCCTCCCGGGGGAGAACACTGAAGCTTTCTTT.

The CDR3 region is CASSLGGYQETQYF. CDR3 nucleotide sequence: TGTGCCAGCAGCTTGGGGGGTTACCAAGAGACCCAGTACTTC. The chain is built from TRBV7-3 and TRBJ2-5; possible D gene TRBD2, 6 bases. Germline CDR1 reads SGHTA; CDR2 reads FQGTGA. CDR3 length: 14 amino acids. Trimming pared 3 bases from V and 0 bases from J, leaving 8 bases between.